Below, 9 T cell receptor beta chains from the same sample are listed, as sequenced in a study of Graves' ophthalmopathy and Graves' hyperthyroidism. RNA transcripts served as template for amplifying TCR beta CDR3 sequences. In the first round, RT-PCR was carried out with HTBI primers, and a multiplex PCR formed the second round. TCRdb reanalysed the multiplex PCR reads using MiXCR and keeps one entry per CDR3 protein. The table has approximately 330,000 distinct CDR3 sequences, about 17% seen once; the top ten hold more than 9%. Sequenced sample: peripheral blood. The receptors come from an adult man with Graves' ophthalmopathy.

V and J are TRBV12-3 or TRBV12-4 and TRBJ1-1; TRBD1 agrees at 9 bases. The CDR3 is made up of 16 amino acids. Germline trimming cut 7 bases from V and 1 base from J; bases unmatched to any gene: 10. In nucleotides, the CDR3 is TGTGCCAGCAACCAAGGTCCGGGACAGGGGAACACTGAAGCTTTCTTT. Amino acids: CASNQGPGQGNTEAFF.

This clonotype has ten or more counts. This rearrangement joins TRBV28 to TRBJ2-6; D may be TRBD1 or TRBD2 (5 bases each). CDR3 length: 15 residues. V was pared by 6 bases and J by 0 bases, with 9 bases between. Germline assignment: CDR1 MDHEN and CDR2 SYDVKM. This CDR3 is CASRGPHSGANVLTF. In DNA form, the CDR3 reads TGTGCCAGCAGGGGACCTCACTCTGGGGCCAACGTCCTGACTTTC.

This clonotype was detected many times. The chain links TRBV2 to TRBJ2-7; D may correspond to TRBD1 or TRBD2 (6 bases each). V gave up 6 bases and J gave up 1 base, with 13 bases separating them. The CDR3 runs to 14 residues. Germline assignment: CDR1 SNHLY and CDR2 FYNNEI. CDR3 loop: CASRGGQASYEQYF. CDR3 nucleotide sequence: TGTGCCAGCAGGGGGGGACAAGCATCCTACGAGCAGTACTTC.

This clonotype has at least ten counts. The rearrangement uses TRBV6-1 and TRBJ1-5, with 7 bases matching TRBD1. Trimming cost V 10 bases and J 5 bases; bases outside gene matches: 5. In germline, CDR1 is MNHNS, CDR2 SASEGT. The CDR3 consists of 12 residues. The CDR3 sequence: CATRGGDQPQHF. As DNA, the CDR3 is TGTGCCACTCGAGGGGGCGATCAGCCCCAGCATTTT.

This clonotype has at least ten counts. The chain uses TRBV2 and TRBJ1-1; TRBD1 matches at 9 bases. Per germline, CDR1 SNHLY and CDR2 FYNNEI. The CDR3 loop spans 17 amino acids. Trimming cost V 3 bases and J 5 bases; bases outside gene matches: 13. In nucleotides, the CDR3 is TGTGCCAGCAGTGATAGTCCCGGGACAGGGCTGGGAACTGAAGCTTTCTTT. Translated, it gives CASSDSPGTGLGTEAFF.

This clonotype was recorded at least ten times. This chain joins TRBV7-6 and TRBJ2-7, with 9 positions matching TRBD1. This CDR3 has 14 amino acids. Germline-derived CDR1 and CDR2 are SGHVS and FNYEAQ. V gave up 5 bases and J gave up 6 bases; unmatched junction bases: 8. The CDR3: CASSTRQGGSEQYF. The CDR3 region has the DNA TGTGCCAGCAGCACCCGACAGGGGGGTAGCGAGCAGTACTTC. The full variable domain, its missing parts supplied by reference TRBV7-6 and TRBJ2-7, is GAGVSQSPRYKVTKRGQDVALRCDPISGHVSLYWYRQALGQGPEFLTYFNYEAQQDKSGLPNDRFSAERPEGSISTLTIQRTEQRDSAMYRCASSTRQGGSEQYFGPGTRLTVT.

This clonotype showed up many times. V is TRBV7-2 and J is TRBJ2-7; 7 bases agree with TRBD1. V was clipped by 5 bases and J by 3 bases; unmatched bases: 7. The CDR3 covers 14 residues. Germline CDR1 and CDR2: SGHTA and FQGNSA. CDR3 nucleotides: TGTGCCAGCAGCCTATCGACAGGGAGCTACGAGCAGTACTTC. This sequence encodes CASSLSTGSYEQYF.

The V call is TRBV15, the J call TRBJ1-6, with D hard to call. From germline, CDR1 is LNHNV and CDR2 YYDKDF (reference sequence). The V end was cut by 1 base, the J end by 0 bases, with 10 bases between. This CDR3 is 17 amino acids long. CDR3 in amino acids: CATSRGDHDSYNSPLHF. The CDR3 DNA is TGTGCCACCAGCAGAGGAGACCACGACTCCTATAATTCACCCCTCCACTTT. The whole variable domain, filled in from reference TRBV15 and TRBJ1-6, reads DAMVIQNPRYQVTQFGKPVTLSCSQTLNHNVMYWYQQKSSQAPKLLFHYYDKDFNNEADTPDNFQSRRPNTSFCFLDIRSPGLGDTAMYLCATSRGDHDSYNSPLHFGNGTRLTVT.

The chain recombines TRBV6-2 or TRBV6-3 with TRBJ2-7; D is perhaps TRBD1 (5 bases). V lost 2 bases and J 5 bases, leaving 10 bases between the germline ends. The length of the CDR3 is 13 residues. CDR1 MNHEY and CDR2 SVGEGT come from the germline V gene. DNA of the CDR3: TGTGCCAGCAGTTACGGGGCCCTCGACGAGCAGTACTTC. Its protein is CASSYGALDEQYF.